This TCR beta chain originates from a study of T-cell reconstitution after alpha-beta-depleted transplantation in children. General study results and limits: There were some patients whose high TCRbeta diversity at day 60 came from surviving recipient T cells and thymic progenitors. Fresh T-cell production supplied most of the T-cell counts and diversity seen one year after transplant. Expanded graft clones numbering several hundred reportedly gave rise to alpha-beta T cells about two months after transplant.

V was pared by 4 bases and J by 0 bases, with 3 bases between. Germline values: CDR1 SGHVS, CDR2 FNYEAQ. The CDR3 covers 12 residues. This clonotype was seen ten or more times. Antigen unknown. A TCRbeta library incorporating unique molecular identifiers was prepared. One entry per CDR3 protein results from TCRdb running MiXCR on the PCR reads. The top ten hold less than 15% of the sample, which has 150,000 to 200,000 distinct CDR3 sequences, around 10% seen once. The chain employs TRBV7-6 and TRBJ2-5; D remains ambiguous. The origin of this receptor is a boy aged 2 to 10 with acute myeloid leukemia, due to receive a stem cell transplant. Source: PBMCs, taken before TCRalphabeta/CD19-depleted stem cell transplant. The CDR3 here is CASSSDQETQYF. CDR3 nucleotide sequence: TGTGCCAGCAGCTCCGACCAAGAGACCCAGTACTTC.